Sequencing of this T cell receptor (beta chain) was carried out in a study of OX40 agonist ivuxolimab in advanced cancers. Profiling relied on immunoSEQ multiplex PCR, and the TCRdb table lists in-frame clones only, not all of them. Of 74,000 or so clones in the sample, about nine tenths were seen once. Germline V lookup: CDR1 KGHSH, CDR2 LQKENI. This CDR3 contains 16 residues. The ends lost 6 bases at V and 0 bases at J; junction bases unmatched: 5. This clone came up once. The starting material was CD4+ or CD8+ T cells sorted from blood, obtained in a trial of the OX40 agonist ivuxolimab. The V gene is TRBV18, the J gene TRBJ1-5; TRBD1 matches 10 bases. The TCR originated in an adult with an advanced solid tumor such as melanoma, head and neck, liver or kidney cancer. The CDR3 nucleotides are TGTGCCAGCTCCTCGGGACAGGGGTATAGCAATCAGCCCCAGCATTTT. Its protein is CASSSGQGYSNQPQHF.